These 21 T cell receptor beta chains originate from one sample sequenced in a study of blood T cells in healthy people across ages. A second PCR of roughly 6 to 12 cycles used a sample-barcoded 5' primer and a J-beta primer mix. TCRdb analysed the 5' RACE reads with MiXCR anew, one entry per CDR3 protein. The data contain about 1.6 million distinct CDR3 sequences, 34% of them seen just once; the ten biggest clones take up 10% to 12%. Sequencing was performed on blood. The receptor set was obtained from a woman between 25 and 40 years old in good health.

This clonotype showed up just a few times. This chain uses TRBV5-1 with TRBJ2-5, with D possibly matching TRBD1 (5 bases). The CDR3 length is 16 residues. V lost 4 bases and J 2 bases, leaving 18 bases between the germline ends. CDR1 is SGHRS and CDR2 is YFSETQ in the germline V gene. In nucleotides, the CDR3 is TGCGCCAGCAGCAGCCCCGGACATAGTCCTCAAGAGACCCAGTACTTC. This sequence encodes CASSSPGHSPQETQYF.

V and J are TRBV14 and TRBJ2-3, with 9 bases matching TRBD2. V lost 2 bases, J lost 4 bases, and 1 base stayed unmatched. Germline CDR1 reads SGHDN; CDR2 reads FVKESK. The CDR3 sequence is 14 residues long. CDR3 in amino acids: CASSQKREADTQYF. In DNA form, the CDR3 reads TGTGCCAGCAGCCAAAAGCGGGAGGCAGATACGCAGTATTTT. The full variable domain, its missing parts supplied by reference TRBV14 and TRBJ2-3, is EAGVTQFPSHSVIEKGQTVTLRCDPISGHDNLYWYRRVMGKEIKFLLHFVKESKQDESGMPNNRFLAERTGGTYSTLKVQPAELEDSGVYFCASSQKREADTQYFGPGTRLTVL.

This clonotype was observed a handful of times. The chain carries TRBV15 and TRBJ2-7; 8 bases match TRBD1. The CDR3 is made up of 16 amino acids. CDR1 and CDR2 from the germline V gene are LNHNV and YYDKDF (reference sequence). Trimming took 3 bases from V and 1 from J; bases not matched to a gene: 8. CDR3 protein: CATSRTGTGLSYEQYF. CDR3 in DNA: TGTGCCACCAGCAGGACCGGGACAGGACTTTCCTACGAGCAGTACTTC.

This clonotype showed up just a few times. CDR3: CASSQEDFRLAGTGELFF. As DNA, the CDR3 is TGCGCCAGCAGCCAAGAGGATTTTCGTCTAGCAGGCACCGGGGAGCTGTTTTTT. J is TRBJ2-2 and V is TRBV4-1, with D possibly matching TRBD2 (5 bases). The V gene's germline CDR1 is MGHRA and CDR2 YSYEKL. V shed 0 bases and J shed 4 bases, with 18 bases lying between them. This CDR3 region has 18 residues.

This chain joins TRBV15 and TRBJ2-3; possibly TRBD1 for D (6 bases). Germline loops: CDR1 LNHNV, CDR2 YYDKDF (reference sequence). Trimming took off 3 bases at V and 3 bases at J, with 10 bases between the two ends. The CDR3 runs to 14 residues. The CDR3 loop is CATSRKQGTDTQYF. The DNA for the CDR3 is TGTGCCACCAGCAGGAAACAGGGTACAGATACGCAGTATTTT.

The chain uses TRBV20-1 and TRBJ2-5, with TRBD2 matching over 8 bases. V gave up 4 bases and J gave up 2 bases; unmatched junction bases: 6. Germline CDR1 DFQATT, CDR2 SNEGSKA (reference sequence). The CDR3 extends over 14 amino acids. CDR3 sequence (DNA): TGCAGTGCTAAGTTAGCGGGGACGCAAGAGACCCAGTACTTC. Translating gives CSAKLAGTQETQYF.

The rearrangement uses TRBV20-1 and TRBJ2-5, with 7 nucleotides matching TRBD2. The CDR3 extends over 15 amino acids. The V segment lost 1 base and the J segment 11 bases; nucleotides outside the gene matches: 16. The germline V gene has CDR1 DFQATT and CDR2 SNEGSKA (reference sequence). CDR3 coding DNA: TGCAGTGCTAGAGGGGGAGGGGCGGTATCCGGGGGGCAGTACTTC. It translates to CSARGGGAVSGGQYF.

The CDR3 region is CASGSPGLAGVHQETQYF. CDR3 nucleotides: TGTGCCAGCGGCTCACCGGGACTAGCGGGAGTTCATCAAGAGACCCAGTACTTC. V gene TRBV21-1 combines with J gene TRBJ2-5; the D call in the table, TRBD2, was not verified against the DNA. TRBV21-1 is marked as a pseudogene. This CDR3 spans 18 amino acids.

This clonotype was detected only a few times. The chain joins TRBV7-9 to TRBJ1-2; a weak D match, TRBD1 (5 bases). Germline V gives CDR1 SEHNR, CDR2 FQNEAQ (reference sequence). The CDR3 is 15 amino acids. Trimming shortened V by 5 bases and J by 5 bases, and 18 bases separated the two germline ends. The CDR3 nucleotides are TGTGCCAGCAGCGAAGAAATCCCGGGGCATTATGGCTACACCTTC. Its translation: CASSEEIPGHYGYTF.

V is TRBV28 and J is TRBJ1-1; 7 bases are shared with TRBD1. The CDR3 runs to 15 residues. Germline-derived CDR1 and CDR2 are MDHEN and SYDVKM. With V trimmed by 6 bases and J by 4 bases, 11 bases remained unmatched. The chain's CDR3 is CASRPNYRGRTEAFF. CDR3 sequence (DNA): TGTGCCAGCAGGCCGAACTACAGGGGACGCACTGAAGCTTTCTTT.

V gene TRBV28 combines with J gene TRBJ2-7; no clear D gene. Germline assignment: CDR1 MDHEN and CDR2 SYDVKM. Between the trimmed V and J ends, which lost 5 bases and 2 bases, there was a span of 13 bases. CDR3 length equals 14 residues. The CDR3, as DNA: TGTGCCAGCAGTAGTTCCCTAGGTCCCTACGAGCAGTACTTC. Translated, it gives CASSSSLGPYEQYF.

The V gene is TRBV7-2, the J gene TRBJ2-1; 11 bases are a match to TRBD2. CDR3 length: 15 amino acids. J was trimmed by 5 bases and V by 3 bases; bases with no gene match: 3. CDR1 is SGHTA and CDR2 is FQGNSA in the germline V gene. The CDR3 is CASSFRLAGNNEQFF. CDR3 nucleotide sequence: TGTGCCAGCAGCTTCAGACTAGCGGGGAACAATGAGCAGTTCTTC.

This chain connects TRBV7-2 to TRBJ1-2; D is possibly TRBD1 (5 bases). The CDR3 totals 17 residues. Trimming removed 3 bases from V and 5 bases from J, with 22 bases in between. Germline CDR1 reads SGHTA; CDR2 reads FQGNSA. The CDR3 reads CASSFRSVGALTYGYTF. In DNA, the CDR3 is TGTGCCAGCAGCTTCCGATCGGTAGGGGCCCTAACTTATGGCTACACCTTC.

The genes are TRBV7-9 and TRBJ1-2; 8 nucleotides match TRBD1. The CDR3 has 17 amino acids. The V and J ends lost 5 bases and 4 bases, in that order; junction bases with no gene match: 15. CDR1 is SEHNR, CDR2 FQNEAQ, per germline (reference sequence). CDR3 in DNA: TGTGCCAGCAGCATACTCGGACAGGGATCCGTCAGCTATGGCTACACCTTC. Translation gives CASSILGQGSVSYGYTF.

This clonotype has a handful of counts. V is TRBV20-1 and J is TRBJ2-5, with D uncertain. The CDR3 length is 13 residues. Between the trimmed V and J ends, which lost 6 bases and 2 bases, there was a span of 13 bases. The germline V gene has CDR1 DFQATT and CDR2 SNEGSKA (reference sequence). The CDR3, as DNA: TGCAGTGCCACTATGGGTCAGCAAGAGACCCAGTACTTC. This translates into CSATMGQQETQYF.

The chain has TRBV6-2 or TRBV6-3 and TRBJ2-2; D might be TRBD1 (7 bases). The CDR3 has 16 amino acids. CDR1 MNHEY and CDR2 SVGEGT come from the germline V gene. The V gene lost 0 bases and the J gene lost 7 bases, with 15 bases spanning the gap. The CDR3 sequence: CASSYSIRGRIGELFF. As DNA, the CDR3 is TGTGCCAGCAGTTACTCGATCAGGGGGAGGATCGGGGAGCTGTTTTTT.

This rearrangement joins TRBV20-1 to TRBJ2-3, with 9 bases aligning to TRBD2. Germline assignment: CDR1 DFQATT and CDR2 SNEGSKA (reference sequence). V was clipped by 1 base and J by 0 bases; unmatched bases: 2. The CDR3 extends over 15 amino acids. CDR3 region: CSARVLAGSTDTQYF. The CDR3 DNA follows: TGCAGTGCTAGAGTGCTAGCGGGGAGCACAGATACGCAGTATTTT.

The rearrangement links TRBV6-5 to TRBJ2-1; TRBD2 might be the D (6 bases). Trimming shortened V by 4 bases and J by 7 bases, and 20 bases separated the two germline ends. Germline V gene sequence: CDR1 MNHEY, CDR2 SVGAGI. The length of the CDR3 is 16 residues. The CDR3: CASSSRGGKGSNEQFF. CDR3 coding DNA: TGTGCCAGCAGTTCTCGCGGCGGGAAAGGAAGTAATGAGCAGTTCTTC.

This clonotype was counted between two and nine times. The chain couples TRBV20-1 to TRBJ2-7; TRBD1 matches 7 bases. The CDR3 runs 11 residues. J lost 7 bases, V lost 5 bases, and 5 bases had no gene match. Germline values: CDR1 DFQATT, CDR2 SNEGSKA (reference sequence). CDR3 region: CSAASGGEQYF. CDR3 nucleotides: TGCAGTGCTGCCTCAGGGGGAGAGCAGTACTTC.

The rearrangement uses TRBV2 and TRBJ1-5, with D possibly matching TRBD1 (6 bases). The V and J ends lost 4 bases and 3 bases respectively, with 10 bases between them. Germline lookup yields CDR1 SNHLY and CDR2 FYNNEI. The CDR3 contains 14 residues. Written as DNA, the CDR3 is TGTGCCAGCAGTGTTGCAGGGGTCAATCAGCCCCAGCATTTT. Its translation: CASSVAGVNQPQHF.

The chain is built from TRBV10-3 and TRBJ1-5; 8 bases align to TRBD1. The CDR3 consists of 16 residues. V dropped 2 bases and J dropped 2; count of bases not matched to a gene: 5. Germline loops: CDR1 ENHRY, CDR2 SYGVKD. DNA for the CDR3: TGTGCCATCAGTGAGGGACCGGGACAGGGCAATCAGCCCCAGCATTTT. Translation gives CAISEGPGQGNQPQHF.